Presented here are 30 T cell receptor beta chains from one specimen sequenced in a study of control samples from healthy donors and cancer patients. The data were produced by immunoSEQ multiplex PCR, yet TCRdb's version contains in-frame clones alone and is incomplete. The table lists 57,000 or so clones, roughly 89% of them singletons, with under 7% in the top ten. Material for sequencing was PBMCs. The receptors derive from a man in his 60s with colorectal cancer.

The V gene is TRBV18, the J gene TRBJ2-3; 10 bases map to TRBD2. The CDR3 has 17 residues. With V trimmed by 3 bases and J by 4 bases, 10 bases remained unmatched. Germline CDR1 and CDR2: KGHSH and LQKENI. CDR3 in amino acids: CASSPRSGGAEADTQYF. For the CDR3, the DNA is TGTGCCAGCTCACCCCGGAGCGGGGGGGCCGAGGCAGATACGCAGTATTTT.

V is TRBV25-1 and J is TRBJ2-3; tentatively, D is TRBD2 (5 bases). Per the germline V gene, CDR1 is MGHDK and CDR2 is SYGVNS. V dropped 3 bases and J dropped 5 bases, with 9 bases sitting between them. This CDR3 comprises 13 residues. CDR3: CASSESGIDTQYF. The CDR3 DNA is TGTGCCAGCAGTGAGTCGGGGATAGATACGCAGTATTTT.

The V call is TRBV4-2, the J call TRBJ2-7; TRBD1 agrees at 7 bases. J lost 2 bases, V lost 2 bases, and 3 bases had no gene match. CDR1 and CDR2 (germline): LGHNA, YNFKEQ. This CDR3 comprises 14 residues. CDR3 protein: CASSQPGTAYEQYF. The CDR3 DNA reads TGTGCCAGCAGCCAACCCGGGACAGCCTACGAGCAGTACTTC.

Points on this clone: Other DNA sequences within the sample encode an identical CDR3. The V and J genes are TRBV12-3 or TRBV12-4 and TRBJ1-2; the D is unclear. The CDR3 is 13 residues long. Deletions cut 1 base from V and 2 bases from J, with 5 bases between. The CDR3 loop is CASSLGGNYGYTF. In DNA, the CDR3 is TGTGCCAGCAGTTTAGGGGGAAACTATGGCTACACCTTC.

The V and J genes are TRBV29-1 and TRBJ2-2; tentative D call: TRBD1 (6 bases). There are 14 residues in the CDR3. Looked up from germline, CDR1 is SQVTM and CDR2 is ANQGSEA. V lost 7 bases and J 5 bases, leaving 17 bases between the germline ends. In DNA, the CDR3 is TGCAGCGGAAAGGGACACCAAGTTACCGGGGAGCTGTTTTTT. Amino acids: CSGKGHQVTGELFF.

The V and J genes are TRBV6-5 and TRBJ2-5; 8 positions match TRBD2. V lost 8 bases, J lost 4 bases, and 6 bases stayed unmatched. CDR1 is MNHEY and CDR2 is SVGAGI in the germline V gene. The CDR3 totals 13 residues. The CDR3: CASSVGRGETQYF. The CDR3 bases are TGTGCCAGCTCGGTCGGGAGGGGAGAGACCCAGTACTTC.

The J gene is TRBJ2-1, the V gene TRBV6-5, with D tentatively TRBD1 (5 bases). Germline V lookup: CDR1 MNHEY, CDR2 SVGAGI. Deletions cut 10 bases from V and 6 bases from J, with 16 bases between. The CDR3 runs 13 residues. CDR3 DNA sequence: TGTGCCACACGACAGACAAAAGCCAATGAGCAGTTCTTC. It specifies CATRQTKANEQFF.

The chain uses TRBV6-5 and TRBJ2-5; 7 bases fit TRBD1. The length of the CDR3 is 13 residues. CDR1 and CDR2 from the germline V gene are MNHEY and SVGAGI. The junction had 8 bases not matched to a gene; V was cut back by 4 bases and J by 9 bases. CDR3: CASSWGQTSPQYF. The DNA of the CDR3 is TGTGCCAGCAGTTGGGGACAGACTTCTCCCCAGTACTTC.

The rearrangement links TRBV18 to TRBJ1-5, with 12 positions matching TRBD1. The germline CDR1 and CDR2 sequences are KGHSH and LQKENI. The CDR3 consists of 15 residues. Germline trimming cut 6 bases from V and 6 bases from J; bases unmatched to any gene: 6. CDR3 sequence (DNA): TGTGCCAGCTCGCCCCGGGACAGGGGGCTTCAGCCCCAGCATTTT. Encoded protein: CASSPRDRGLQPQHF.

Comments on this clone: A junction boundary mismatches the germline segment, possibly from a read error. V and J are TRBV11-3 and TRBJ2-2; D gene uncertain. The germline V gene encodes CDR1 SGHNT and CDR2 YENEEA. There are 17 residues in the CDR3. The CDR3 here is CASSSMGMGAKTGELFF. The CDR3 DNA reads TGTGCCAGCAGCTCGATGGGGATGGGCGCGAAGACCGGGGAGCTGTTTTTT.

The chain has TRBV2 and TRBJ1-1; 7 bases fit TRBD1. CDR1 is SNHLY and CDR2 is FYNNEI in the germline V gene. With 9 bases clipped from V and 3 bases from J, the junction kept 10 bases outside the gene matches. The CDR3 runs to 14 residues. CDR3 sequence (DNA): TGTGCCAGGAGACAGGGCAGGGGTGACACTGAAGCTTTCTTT. This codes for CARRQGRGDTEAFF.

The V and J genes are TRBV10-1 and TRBJ1-2, with D possibly matching TRBD1 (5 bases). The CDR3 covers 10 residues. CDR1 is WNHNN, CDR2 SYGVQD, per germline (reference sequence). V lost 11 bases to trimming and J lost 6 bases, with 10 bases between them. In DNA, the CDR3 is TGCGCCGAGGGGCCGGATGGCTACACCTTC. It yields the protein CAEGPDGYTF.

The rearrangement uses TRBV5-1 and TRBJ2-7; 13 bases map to TRBD2. The CDR3 contains 18 residues. The V gene's germline CDR1 is SGHRS and CDR2 YFSETQ. V lost 8 bases and J lost 1; bases outside the gene matches: 15. In nucleotides, the CDR3 is TGCGCCAGTAAATCGGGACTAGCGGGGACAACAATTTCCTACGAGCAGTACTTC. Its translation is CASKSGLAGTTISYEQYF.

The chain recombines TRBV24-1 with TRBJ1-2; a weak D match, TRBD1 (5 bases). The CDR3 has 13 residues. Per the germline V gene, CDR1 is KGHDR and CDR2 is SFDVKD. Trimming pared 6 bases from V and 4 bases from J, leaving 11 bases between. The CDR3 region is CATSRGVFYGYTF. The CDR3 DNA is TGTGCCACCAGTCGGGGGGTTTTCTATGGCTACACCTTC.

This chain uses TRBV27 with TRBJ1-5; D possibly corresponds to TRBD1 (5 bases). V dropped 8 bases and J dropped 5 bases, with 25 bases sitting between them. CDR3 length equals 17 residues. Looked up from germline, CDR1 is MNHEY and CDR2 is SMNVEV (reference sequence). The CDR3 DNA follows: TGTGCCAGCGTCCCCGATCTGGACACTGGAGGACATCAGCCCCAGCATTTT. The encoded protein is CASVPDLDTGGHQPQHF.

V is TRBV15 and J is TRBJ1-2, with 9 nucleotides matching TRBD1. This CDR3 comprises 16 residues. Unmatched junction bases numbered 12, after V lost 3 bases and J lost 7 bases. Germline CDR1 is LNHNV and CDR2 is YYDKDF (reference sequence). The CDR3 reads CATSSRRDREAGGYTF. In DNA, the CDR3 is TGTGCCACCAGCAGTCGCCGGGACAGGGAGGCCGGTGGCTACACCTTC.

The chain links TRBV5-6 to TRBJ2-3; no firm D call. Germline lookup yields CDR1 SGHDT and CDR2 YYEEEE. Trimming took off 1 base at V and 0 bases at J, with 3 bases between the two ends. The CDR3 length is 13 residues. This CDR3 is CASSLTSTDTQYF. CDR3 nucleotides: TGTGCCAGCAGCTTGACTAGCACAGATACGCAGTATTTT.

The chain links TRBV6-5 to TRBJ1-6; D unclear. The germline V gene encodes CDR1 MNHEY and CDR2 SVGAGI. This CDR3 region has 13 residues. V gave up 2 bases and J gave up 14 bases, with 13 bases separating them. Here the CDR3 reads CASSYQGGGTLHF. The CDR3 region has the DNA TGTGCCAGCAGTTACCAAGGCGGTGGGACCCTCCACTTT.

V is TRBV19 and J is TRBJ2-5, with TRBD1 matching over 8 bases. V lost 5 bases, J lost 5 bases, and 7 bases stayed unmatched. This CDR3 is built from 14 residues. Germline values: CDR1 LNHDA, CDR2 SQIVND (reference sequence). CDR3 loop: CASSVTGGGETQYF. CDR3 sequence (DNA): TGTGCCAGTAGTGTTACAGGGGGTGGGGAGACCCAGTACTTC.

This chain links TRBV15 with TRBJ2-3; 9 positions agree with TRBD2. This CDR3 has 15 amino acids. The germline gives CDR1 LNHNV, CDR2 YYDKDF (reference sequence). Unmatched junction bases numbered 5, after V lost 1 base and J lost 6 bases. For the CDR3, the DNA is TGTGCCACCAGCAGAGGGACCGGGACTAGCGATACGCAGTATTTT. Its protein product is CATSRGTGTSDTQYF. Full variable domain (outside the CDR3, taken from reference TRBV15 and TRBJ2-3): DAMVIQNPRYQVTQFGKPVTLSCSQTLNHNVMYWYQQKSSQAPKLLFHYYDKDFNNEADTPDNFQSRRPNTSFCFLDIRSPGLGDTAMYLCATSRGTGTSDTQYFGPGTRLTVL.

The V and J genes are TRBV27 and TRBJ1-6; unclear D gene. The CDR3 is 16 amino acids. V dropped 6 bases and J dropped 0 bases, with 12 bases sitting between them. The germline V gene has CDR1 MNHEY and CDR2 SMNVEV (reference sequence). CDR3 protein: CASSPRWSSYNSPLHF. In nucleotides, the CDR3 is TGTGCCAGCAGCCCAAGATGGAGCTCCTATAATTCACCCCTCCACTTT.

V gene TRBV10-3 combines with J gene TRBJ2-7; 8 bases fit TRBD1. This CDR3 has 13 amino acids. Trimming cost V 10 bases and J 5 bases; bases outside gene matches: 10. Germline CDR1 reads ENHRY; CDR2 reads SYGVKD. The DNA for the CDR3 is TGTGCCACCTTGTGGCAGGGGGCAAACGAGCAGTACTTC. Residues: CATLWQGANEQYF.

The chain links TRBV14 to TRBJ2-1; 7 bases align to TRBD2. Germline CDR1 is SGHDN and CDR2 is FVKESK. The junction had 9 bases not matched to a gene; V was cut back by 7 bases and J by 3 bases. This CDR3 spans 15 amino acids. CDR3 loop: CASTPGGLFYNEQFF. The CDR3 coding sequence is TGTGCCAGCACCCCGGGGGGTTTGTTCTACAATGAGCAGTTCTTC. Drawing the rest from reference TRBV14 and TRBJ2-1, the complete variable domain is EAGVTQFPSHSVIEKGQTVTLRCDPISGHDNLYWYRRVMGKEIKFLLHFVKESKQDESGMPNNRFLAERTGGTYSTLKVQPAELEDSGVYFCASTPGGLFYNEQFFGPGTRLTVL.

Only one count was recorded for this clone. The chain joins TRBV7-9 to TRBJ1-2, with 7 bases identical to TRBD1. The CDR3 length is 17 residues. Germline V gives CDR1 SEHNR, CDR2 FQNEAQ (reference sequence). With 1 base clipped from V and 3 bases from J, the junction kept 11 bases outside the gene matches. DNA for the CDR3: TGTGCCAGCAGCTTAGGGGGTCGTGGGGACAGCCACTATGGCTACACCTTC. It specifies CASSLGGRGDSHYGYTF.

V gene TRBV6-2 or TRBV6-3 combines with J gene TRBJ1-1; 7 positions match TRBD1. CDR1 and CDR2 (germline): MNHEY, SVGEGT. V lost 4 bases and J lost 1; bases outside the gene matches: 6. This CDR3 comprises 15 residues. The CDR3 DNA sequence: TGTGCCAGCAGTTCTAGGGACAGACGGAACACTGAAGCTTTCTTT. It codes for CASSSRDRRNTEAFF.

This clone was counted once. V gene TRBV6-5 combines with J gene TRBJ1-2, with TRBD1 identical over 7 bases. Trimming at V came to 0 bases and at J to 8 bases, leaving 9 bases not matched to a gene. The germline CDR1 and CDR2 sequences are MNHEY and SVGAGI. The CDR3 spans 15 residues. This chain's CDR3 is CASSYSTGLPMGYTF. As DNA, the CDR3 is TGTGCCAGCAGTTACTCGACAGGGTTACCTATGGGCTACACCTTC.

V and J are TRBV5-5 and TRBJ2-7; 10 positions match TRBD1. The CDR3 is 14 residues long. With V trimmed by 3 bases and J by 6 bases, 6 bases remained unmatched. Germline-derived CDR1 and CDR2 are SGHKS and YYEKEE (reference sequence). This CDR3 is CASSSRDRGSEQYF. As DNA, the CDR3 is TGTGCCAGCAGCTCCCGGGACAGGGGTAGCGAGCAGTACTTC.

With regard to this clone: One end of the junction varies from germline; a read error may be responsible. The chain employs TRBV25-1 and TRBJ2-7; 9 bases map to TRBD2. Germline CDR1 is MGHDK and CDR2 is SYGVNS. The CDR3 extends over 15 amino acids. In DNA form, the CDR3 reads TGTGCCAGCAGTGAAAGGGGCCCGGTGGGACTAGCTTTCAACTTC. Its protein product is CASSERGPVGLAFNF.

V is TRBV30 and J is TRBJ2-7; 7 nucleotides agree with TRBD1. Germline values: CDR1 GTSNPN, CDR2 SVGIG (reference sequence). The CDR3 has 13 residues. The J segment lost 4 bases and the V segment lost 3 bases, leaving 6 bases of the junction unmatched. The CDR3 sequence: CAWSEGAVYEQYF. DNA for the CDR3: TGTGCCTGGAGCGAGGGGGCGGTGTACGAGCAGTACTTC.

The V gene is TRBV5-4, the J gene TRBJ1-5, with 8 bases that match TRBD1. There are 14 residues in the CDR3. The trim removed 2 bases at V and 3 bases at J, leaving 1 base unmatched. Looked up from germline, CDR1 is SGHNT and CDR2 is YYREEE (reference sequence). CDR3 DNA: TGTGCCAGCAGCTTACAGGGGGTCAATCAGCCCCAGCATTTT. This encodes CASSLQGVNQPQHF. Using reference TRBV5-4 and TRBJ1-5 for the parts outside the CDR3, the full variable domain is ETGVTQSPTHLIKTRGQQVTLRCSSQSGHNTVSWYQQALGQGPQFIFQYYREEENGRGNFPPRFSGLQFPNYSSELNVNALELDDSALYLCASSLQGVNQPQHFGDGTRLSIL.